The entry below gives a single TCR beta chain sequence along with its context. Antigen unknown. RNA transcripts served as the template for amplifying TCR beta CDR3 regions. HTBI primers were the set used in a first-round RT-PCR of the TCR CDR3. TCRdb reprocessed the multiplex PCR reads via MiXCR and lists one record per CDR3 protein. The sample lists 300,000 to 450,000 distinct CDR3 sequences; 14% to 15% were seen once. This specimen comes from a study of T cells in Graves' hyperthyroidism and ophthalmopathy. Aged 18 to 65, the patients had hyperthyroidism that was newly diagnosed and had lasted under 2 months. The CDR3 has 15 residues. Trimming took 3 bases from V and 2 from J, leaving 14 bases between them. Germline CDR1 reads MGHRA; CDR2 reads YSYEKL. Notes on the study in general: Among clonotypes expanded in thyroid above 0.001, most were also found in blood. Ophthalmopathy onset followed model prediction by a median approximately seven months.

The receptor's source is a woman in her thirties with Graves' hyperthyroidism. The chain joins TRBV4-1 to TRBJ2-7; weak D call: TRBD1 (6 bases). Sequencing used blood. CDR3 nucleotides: TGCGCCAGCAGCCAGGGACATGCCCTCCCCTACGAGCAGTACTTC. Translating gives CASSQGHALPYEQYF.